The 29 T cell receptor beta chains below were found in one sample sequenced in a study of blood T cell repertoires in COVID-19. Clones were sequenced by immunoSEQ multiplex PCR, and TCRdb holds only the in-frame ones, with some missing. The top ten hold 3% to 3.5% of the sample, which has hundreds of thousands of clones, about 85% seen once. The sequenced sample was peripheral blood. The receptor source for this set is a man between 18 and 29 years old with active or convalescent COVID-19.

The chain joins TRBV4-3 to TRBJ2-6; D uncertain. The CDR3 totals 16 residues. From germline, CDR1 is LGHNA and CDR2 YSLEER. V dropped 0 bases and J dropped 3 bases, with 9 bases sitting between them. DNA of the CDR3: TGCGCCAGCAGCCAAGACGCTGGCGGTGGGGCCAACGTCCTGACTTTC. Protein: CASSQDAGGGANVLTF.

V and J are TRBV28 and TRBJ1-5; no reliable D call. The CDR3 consists of 13 residues. Germline V gene lookup returns CDR1 MDHEN and CDR2 SYDVKM. V dropped 7 bases and J dropped 6 bases, with 13 bases sitting between them. This CDR3 is CASTPTRAQPQHF. CDR3 DNA: TGTGCCAGCACCCCGACAAGAGCTCAGCCCCAGCATTTT. Supplemented by reference TRBV28 and TRBJ1-5, the full variable domain reads DVKVTQSSRYLVKRTGEKVFLECVQDMDHENMFWYRQDPGLGLRLIYFSYDVKMKEKGDIPEGYSVSREKKERFSLILESASTNQTSMYLCASTPTRAQPQHFGDGTRLSIL.

The CDR3 DNA is TGCAGCGCAAACCGGGACTCCAACACTGAAGCTTTCTTT. Amino acid sequence: CSANRDSNTEAFF. This chain uses TRBV29-1 with TRBJ1-1; D may be TRBD1 (5 bases). Trimming pared 7 bases from V and 2 bases from J, leaving 14 bases between. The CDR3 has 13 amino acids. CDR1 and CDR2 (germline): SQVTM, ANQGSEA.

This clone showed up just a few times. The V gene is TRBV28, the J gene TRBJ2-1; 10 nucleotides match TRBD2. The J segment lost 3 bases and the V segment lost 7 bases, leaving 6 bases of the junction unmatched. The germline gives CDR1 MDHEN, CDR2 SYDVKM. The CDR3 extends over 15 amino acids. This CDR3 reads CASIRTSGVYNEQFF. The CDR3, as DNA: TGTGCCAGCATCCGGACTAGCGGTGTCTACAATGAGCAGTTCTTC.

V is TRBV7-2 and J is TRBJ2-7, with TRBD2 matching over 9 bases. This CDR3 is built from 15 residues. Germline V gene lookup returns CDR1 SGHTA and CDR2 FQGNSA. The J segment lost 9 bases and the V segment lost 4 bases, leaving 13 bases of the junction unmatched. The CDR3 protein is CASSSRGAGGEGQYF. The CDR3 DNA follows: TGTGCCAGCAGCTCCCGGGGAGCGGGAGGCGAGGGGCAGTACTTC.

Concerning this clone: This specimen includes other DNA sequences encoding the same CDR3. The rearrangement joins TRBV5-1 to TRBJ2-1, with D maybe TRBD1 (6 bases). Germline V gives CDR1 SGHRS, CDR2 YFSETQ. The CDR3 totals 14 residues. V lost 7 bases, J lost 2 bases, and 13 bases lay in between. The CDR3: CASCRGPTYNEQFF. Written as DNA, the CDR3 is TGCGCCAGCTGCAGGGGCCCCACCTACAATGAGCAGTTCTTC.

The rearrangement joins TRBV19 to TRBJ2-1, with D tentatively TRBD2 (6 bases). In germline, CDR1 is LNHDA, CDR2 SQIVND (reference sequence). The CDR3 totals 15 residues. The V and J ends lost 3 bases and 0 bases respectively, with 9 bases between them. The CDR3 nucleotides read TGTGCCAGTAGTATCTTGGGGGGCTCCTACAATGAGCAGTTCTTC. It is translated as CASSILGGSYNEQFF.

V usage is TRBV5-4 and J usage is TRBJ2-7, with a weak D call TRBD2 (5 bases). The length of the CDR3 is 15 residues. Germline CDR1 and CDR2: SGHNT and YYREEE (reference sequence). Trimming shortened V by 2 bases and J by 0 bases, and 12 bases separated the two germline ends. The CDR3 is CASSFGGPSSYEQYF. The CDR3 region has the DNA TGTGCCAGCAGCTTTGGCGGGCCTTCCTCCTACGAGCAGTACTTC.

V is TRBV18 and J is TRBJ1-5; D is perhaps TRBD1 (6 bases). The CDR3 length is 15 residues. Germline assignment: CDR1 KGHSH and CDR2 LQKENI. V lost 0 bases to trimming and J lost 3 bases, with 9 bases between them. For the CDR3, the DNA is TGTGCCAGCTCACCACCGGGGGCCCCCAATCAGCCCCAGCATTTT. Amino acids: CASSPPGAPNQPQHF.

The gene calls are TRBV7-8 and TRBJ1-5; D remains ambiguous. The germline gives CDR1 SGHVS, CDR2 FQNEAQ. Trimming stripped 5 bases from V and 6 bases from J, with 8 bases between. The CDR3 has 12 amino acids. CDR3 nucleotides: TGTGCCAGCAGCCCCCCCTTTCAGCCCCAGCATTTT. Protein: CASSPPFQPQHF.

This clone has a single count. The chain combines TRBV6-2 or TRBV6-3 with TRBJ1-5; 7 bases map to TRBD1. Germline V lookup: CDR1 MNHEY, CDR2 SVGEGT. Unmatched junction bases numbered 10, after V lost 4 bases and J lost 4 bases. CDR3 length: 16 residues. In nucleotides, the CDR3 is TGTGCCAGCAGTTCCGTGGACAGGAGTACTAATCAGCCCCAGCATTTT. Protein product: CASSSVDRSTNQPQHF.

The gene calls are TRBV7-3 and TRBJ1-2, with D hard to call. V shed 2 bases and J shed 2 bases, with 9 bases lying between them. This CDR3 comprises 14 residues. Germline assignment: CDR1 SGHTA and CDR2 FQGTGA. The CDR3 DNA follows: TGTGCCAGCAGCTTAGCTGGCAGGAACTATGGCTACACCTTC. Translated: CASSLAGRNYGYTF.

The rearrangement joins TRBV27 to TRBJ1-5; a possible D gene is TRBD1 (6 bases). Looked up from germline, CDR1 is MNHEY and CDR2 is SMNVEV (reference sequence). The V end lost 8 bases, the J end lost 7 bases, and 15 bases lay between the germline ends. This CDR3 contains 13 residues. The CDR3 DNA is TGTGCCAGCTCAGGGACCCAGGGGCAGCCCCAGCATTTT. It codes for CASSGTQGQPQHF.

The chain combines TRBV19 with TRBJ1-6, with no clear D. This CDR3 is 15 amino acids long. The germline CDR1 and CDR2 sequences are LNHDA and SQIVND (reference sequence). The V gene lost 8 bases and the J gene lost 6 bases, with 17 bases spanning the gap. CDR3 sequence: CASASRDVSNSPLHF. CDR3 coding DNA: TGTGCCAGTGCTAGCCGCGACGTATCTAATTCACCCCTCCACTTT.

V usage is TRBV10-3 and J usage is TRBJ1-1; maybe TRBD1 (6 bases). Germline-derived CDR1 and CDR2 are ENHRY and SYGVKD. Between the trimmed V and J ends, which lost 3 bases and 0 bases, there was a span of 11 bases. CDR3 length: 15 amino acids. The CDR3 bases are TGTGCCATCAGTGACCCGGGACACCTGAACACTGAAGCTTTCTTT. Protein sequence: CAISDPGHLNTEAFF.

The V and J genes are TRBV7-2 and TRBJ2-7; a weak D match, TRBD1 (6 bases). Between the trimmed V and J ends, which lost 4 bases and 0 bases, there was a span of 13 bases. Per the germline V gene, CDR1 is SGHTA and CDR2 is FQGNSA. This CDR3 contains 15 residues. The CDR3 sequence: CASSSRDTLSYEQYF. In nucleotides, the CDR3 is TGTGCCAGCAGCTCCCGGGACACCCTCTCCTACGAGCAGTACTTC.

This chain joins TRBV7-3 and TRBJ2-5; TRBD1 matches at 10 bases. J lost 2 bases, V lost 5 bases, and 8 bases had no gene match. The CDR3 extends over 16 amino acids. In germline, CDR1 is SGHTA, CDR2 FQGTGA. Here the CDR3 reads CASSPGTGVGQETQYF. In nucleotides, the CDR3 is TGTGCCAGCAGCCCCGGGACAGGGGTCGGTCAAGAGACCCAGTACTTC.

This chain connects TRBV2 to TRBJ1-3; TRBD1 matches at 7 bases. Germline V gene sequence: CDR1 SNHLY, CDR2 FYNNEI. The CDR3 extends over 13 amino acids. Trimming removed 7 bases from V and 0 bases from J; junction bases left unmatched: 0. As DNA, the CDR3 is TGTGCCAGCACAGGGGGCTCTGGAAACACCATATATTTT. Protein sequence: CASTGGSGNTIYF.

The sample holds a few counts of this clone. The chain employs TRBV4-1 and TRBJ1-2, with TRBD1 as a possible D gene (6 bases). Trimming took 5 bases from V and 0 from J, leaving 10 bases between them. The CDR3 has 14 residues. Germline CDR1 is MGHRA and CDR2 is YSYEKL. The CDR3 DNA follows: TGCGCCAGCAGCTGGACAGAAGCTAACTATGGCTACACCTTC. Translating it yields CASSWTEANYGYTF.

The rearrangement joins TRBV28 to TRBJ2-7; weak D call: TRBD2 (6 bases). CDR1 and CDR2 from the germline V gene are MDHEN and SYDVKM. The CDR3 runs to 13 residues. Trimming took off 5 bases at V and 12 bases at J, with 20 bases between the two ends. The CDR3 bases are TGTGCCAGCAGTCCCCAGGGACTTCCGATTTGGTACTTC. It specifies CASSPQGLPIWYF.

This chain uses TRBV15 with TRBJ1-6; 9 bases map to TRBD1. V was pared by 3 bases and J by 10 bases, with 4 bases of the junction left unmatched. CDR1 and CDR2 (germline): LNHNV, YYDKDF (reference sequence). The CDR3 totals 14 residues. CDR3 amino acids: CATSRGQGGSPLHF. In nucleotides, the CDR3 is TGTGCCACCAGCAGGGGACAGGGAGGATCACCCCTCCACTTT.

The CDR3 loop is CASSFPGLADEQFF. The CDR3 DNA reads as TGCGCCAGCAGCTTCCCGGGACTAGCCGATGAGCAGTTCTTC. The chain carries TRBV5-1 and TRBJ2-1, with 9 bases fitting TRBD2. The germline V gene has CDR1 SGHRS and CDR2 YFSETQ. This CDR3 is 14 amino acids long. The J segment lost 8 bases and the V segment lost 2 bases, leaving 5 bases of the junction unmatched.

The chain couples TRBV7-3 to TRBJ2-1; 9 nucleotides match TRBD2. CDR3 length: 15 amino acids. Unmatched junction bases numbered 7, after V lost 0 bases and J lost 10 bases. Germline V CDR1 and CDR2: SGHTA, FQGTGA. The CDR3 loop is CASSLTSGSLNEQFF. In DNA, the CDR3 is TGTGCCAGCAGCTTAACTAGCGGGAGCTTAAACGAGCAGTTCTTC.

The chain couples TRBV2 to TRBJ1-1; D is ambiguous. Germline assignment: CDR1 SNHLY and CDR2 FYNNEI. V was clipped by 3 bases and J by 4 bases, with 12 bases between them. The length of the CDR3 is 14 residues. This CDR3 reads CASSEPQPPTEAFF. The CDR3 DNA reads as TGTGCCAGCAGTGAGCCACAGCCCCCCACTGAAGCTTTCTTT.

The chain recombines TRBV15 with TRBJ2-1; 7 bases align to TRBD1. CDR3 length: 15 amino acids. Germline CDR1 reads LNHNV; CDR2 reads YYDKDF (reference sequence). V lost 3 bases, J lost 1 base, and 3 bases stayed unmatched. The CDR3 sequence is CATSSQGQSYNEQFF. The CDR3 DNA follows: TGTGCCACCAGCAGCCAGGGACAGTCCTACAATGAGCAGTTCTTC. The full variable domain, in which reference TRBV15 and TRBJ2-1 provide the parts outside the CDR3, is DAMVIQNPRYQVTQFGKPVTLSCSQTLNHNVMYWYQQKSSQAPKLLFHYYDKDFNNEADTPDNFQSRRPNTSFCFLDIRSPGLGDTAMYLCATSSQGQSYNEQFFGPGTRLTVL.

The chain recombines TRBV20-1 with TRBJ2-3; the match to TRBD2 covers 9 bases. The CDR3 contains 17 residues. The V gene's germline CDR1 is DFQATT and CDR2 SNEGSKA (reference sequence). V lost 3 bases, J lost 7 bases, and 17 bases stayed unmatched. CDR3 nucleotide sequence: TGCAGTGCTAGTGGAGCGGGGGGCCTTTCCGTGAAATATACGCAGTATTTT. This translates into CSASGAGGLSVKYTQYF.

This chain joins TRBV11-1 and TRBJ1-1; possible D gene TRBD1, 5 bases. This CDR3 has 12 residues. V lost 5 bases to trimming and J lost 7 bases, with 11 bases between them. Germline CDR1 reads SGHAT; CDR2 reads FQDESV (reference sequence). The CDR3, as DNA: TGTGCCAGCAGCGCCCAGGGTTTTGAAGCTTTCTTT. This gives the protein CASSAQGFEAFF.

The chain uses TRBV7-8 and TRBJ2-7; possibly TRBD2 for D (5 bases). Germline V CDR1 and CDR2: SGHVS, FQNEAQ. Deletions cut 3 bases from V and 4 bases from J, with 10 bases between. The CDR3 contains 13 residues. CDR3 nucleotide sequence: TGTGCCAGCAGCTTTTTGGGCGGGTACGAGCAGTACTTC. It encodes CASSFLGGYEQYF. Full variable domain (missing parts from reference TRBV7-8 and TRBJ2-7): GAGVSQSPRYKVAKRGQDVALRCDPISGHVSLFWYQQALGQGPEFLTYFQNEAQLDKSGLPSDRFFAERPEGSVSTLKIQRTQQEDSAVYLCASSFLGGYEQYFGPGTRLTVT.

The chain is built from TRBV28 and TRBJ1-6; D not resolved. The CDR3 spans 14 residues. The germline gives CDR1 MDHEN, CDR2 SYDVKM. The V gene lost 1 base and the J gene lost 7 bases, with 8 bases spanning the gap. The CDR3 here is CASSLSGFNSPLHF. The DNA of the CDR3 is TGTGCCAGCAGTTTATCCGGGTTCAATTCACCCCTCCACTTT.